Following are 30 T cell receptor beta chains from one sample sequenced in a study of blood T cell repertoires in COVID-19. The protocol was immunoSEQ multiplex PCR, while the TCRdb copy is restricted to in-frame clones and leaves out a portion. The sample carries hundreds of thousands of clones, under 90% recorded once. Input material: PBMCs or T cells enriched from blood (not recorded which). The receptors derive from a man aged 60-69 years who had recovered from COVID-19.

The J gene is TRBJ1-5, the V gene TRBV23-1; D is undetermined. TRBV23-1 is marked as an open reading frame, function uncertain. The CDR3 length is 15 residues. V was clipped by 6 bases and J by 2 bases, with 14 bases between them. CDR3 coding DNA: TGCGCCAGCAGCAAAACCGGGAACGGCAATCAGCCCCAGCATTTT. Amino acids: CASSKTGNGNQPQHF.

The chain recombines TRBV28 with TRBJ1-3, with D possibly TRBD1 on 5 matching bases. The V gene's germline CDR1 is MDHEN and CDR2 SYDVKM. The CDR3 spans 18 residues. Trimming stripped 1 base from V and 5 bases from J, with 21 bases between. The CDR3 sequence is CASSLSPYGGSLRNTIYF. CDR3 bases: TGTGCCAGCAGTTTATCTCCGTATGGGGGGTCTCTTAGAAACACCATATATTTT.

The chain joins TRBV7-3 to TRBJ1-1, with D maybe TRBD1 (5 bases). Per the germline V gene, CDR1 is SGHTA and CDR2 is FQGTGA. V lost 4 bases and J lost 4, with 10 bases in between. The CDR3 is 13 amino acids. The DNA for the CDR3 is TGTGCCAGCAGCTCAGTCGGGGGCACTGAAGCTTTCTTT. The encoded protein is CASSSVGGTEAFF.

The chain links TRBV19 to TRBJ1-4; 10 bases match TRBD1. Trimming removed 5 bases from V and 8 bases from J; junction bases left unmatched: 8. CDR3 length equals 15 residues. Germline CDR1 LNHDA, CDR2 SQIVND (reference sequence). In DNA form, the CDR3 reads TGTGCCAGTAGTTCGGACAGGGGGTTGGAGGAAAAACTGTTTTTT. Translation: CASSSDRGLEEKLFF. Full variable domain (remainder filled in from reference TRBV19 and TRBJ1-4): DGGITQSPKYLFRKEGQNVTLSCEQNLNHDAMYWYRQDPGQGLRLIYYSQIVNDFQKGDIAEGYSVSREKKESFPLTVTSAQKNPTAFYLCASSSDRGLEEKLFFGSGTQLSVL.

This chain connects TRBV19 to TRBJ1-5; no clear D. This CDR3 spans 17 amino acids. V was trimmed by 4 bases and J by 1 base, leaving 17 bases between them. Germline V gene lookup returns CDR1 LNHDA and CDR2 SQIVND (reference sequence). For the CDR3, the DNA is TGTGCCAGTAGTACAAGAGGCTCCCCCCAGAGCAATCAGCCCCAGCATTTT. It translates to CASSTRGSPQSNQPQHF.

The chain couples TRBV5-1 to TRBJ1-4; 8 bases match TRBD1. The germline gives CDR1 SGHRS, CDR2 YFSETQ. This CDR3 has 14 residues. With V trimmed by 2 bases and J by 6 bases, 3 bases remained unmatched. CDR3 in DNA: TGCGCCAGCAGCTTCGGGACAGGAGATGAAAAACTGTTTTTT. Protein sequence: CASSFGTGDEKLFF. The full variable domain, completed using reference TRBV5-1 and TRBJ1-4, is KAGVTQTPRYLIKTRGQQVTLSCSPISGHRSVSWYQQTPGQGLQFLFEYFSETQRNKGNFPGRFSGRQFSNSRSEMNVSTLELGDSALYLCASSFGTGDEKLFFGSGTQLSVL.

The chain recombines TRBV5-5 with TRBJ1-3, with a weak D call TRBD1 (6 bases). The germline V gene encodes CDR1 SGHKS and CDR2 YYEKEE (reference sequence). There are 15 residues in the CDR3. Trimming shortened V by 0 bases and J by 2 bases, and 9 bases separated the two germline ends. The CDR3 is CASSLGGQTGNTIYF. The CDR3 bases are TGTGCCAGCAGCTTGGGGGGGCAGACTGGAAACACCATATATTTT.

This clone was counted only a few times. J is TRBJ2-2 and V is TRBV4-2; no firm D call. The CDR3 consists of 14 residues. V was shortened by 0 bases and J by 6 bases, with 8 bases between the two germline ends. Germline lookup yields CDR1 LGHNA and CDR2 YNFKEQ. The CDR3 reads CASSQERGAGELFF. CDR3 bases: TGTGCCAGCAGCCAAGAGAGAGGTGCCGGGGAGCTGTTTTTT.

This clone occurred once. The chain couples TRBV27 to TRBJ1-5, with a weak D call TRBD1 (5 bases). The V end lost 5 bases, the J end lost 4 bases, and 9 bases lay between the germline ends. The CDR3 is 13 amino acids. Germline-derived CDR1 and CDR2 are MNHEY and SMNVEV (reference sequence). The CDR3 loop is CASSGGRNQPQHF. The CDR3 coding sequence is TGTGCCAGCAGTGGGGGGAGAAATCAGCCCCAGCATTTT.

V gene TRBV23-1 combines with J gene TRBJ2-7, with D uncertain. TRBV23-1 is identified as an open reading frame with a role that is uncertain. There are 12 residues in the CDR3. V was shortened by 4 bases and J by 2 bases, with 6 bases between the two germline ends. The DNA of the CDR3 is TGCGCCAGCAGTCGGCCGCCCTACGAGCAGTACTTC. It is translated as CASSRPPYEQYF.

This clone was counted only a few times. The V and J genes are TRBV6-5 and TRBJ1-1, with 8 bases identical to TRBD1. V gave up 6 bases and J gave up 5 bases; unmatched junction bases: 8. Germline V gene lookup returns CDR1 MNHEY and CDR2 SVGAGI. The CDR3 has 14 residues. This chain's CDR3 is CASSRTGSATEAFF. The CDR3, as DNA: TGTGCCAGCAGCCGGACAGGGTCGGCTACTGAAGCTTTCTTT.

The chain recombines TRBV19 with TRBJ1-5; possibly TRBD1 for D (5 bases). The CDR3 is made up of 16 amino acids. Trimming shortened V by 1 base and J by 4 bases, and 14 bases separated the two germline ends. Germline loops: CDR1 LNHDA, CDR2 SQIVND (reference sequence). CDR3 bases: TGTGCCAGTAGTATAGCCTCGCCCGGGGGGAATCAGCCCCAGCATTTT. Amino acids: CASSIASPGGNQPQHF. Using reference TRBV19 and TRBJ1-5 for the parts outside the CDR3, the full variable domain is DGGITQSPKYLFRKEGQNVTLSCEQNLNHDAMYWYRQDPGQGLRLIYYSQIVNDFQKGDIAEGYSVSREKKESFPLTVTSAQKNPTAFYLCASSIASPGGNQPQHFGDGTRLSIL.

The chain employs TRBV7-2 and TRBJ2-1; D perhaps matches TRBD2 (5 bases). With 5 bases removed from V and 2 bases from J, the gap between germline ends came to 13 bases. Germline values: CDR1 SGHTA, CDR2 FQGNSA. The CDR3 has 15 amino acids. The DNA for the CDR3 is TGTGCCAGCAGCACGAGCGGCGCAACCTACAATGAGCAGTTCTTC. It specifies CASSTSGATYNEQFF.

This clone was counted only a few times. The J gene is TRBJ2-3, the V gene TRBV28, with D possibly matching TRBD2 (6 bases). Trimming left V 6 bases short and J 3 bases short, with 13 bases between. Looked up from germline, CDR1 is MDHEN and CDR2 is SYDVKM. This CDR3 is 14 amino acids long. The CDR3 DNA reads TGTGCCAGCAGCACTAGCCCGCCTACAGATACGCAGTATTTT. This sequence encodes CASSTSPPTDTQYF.

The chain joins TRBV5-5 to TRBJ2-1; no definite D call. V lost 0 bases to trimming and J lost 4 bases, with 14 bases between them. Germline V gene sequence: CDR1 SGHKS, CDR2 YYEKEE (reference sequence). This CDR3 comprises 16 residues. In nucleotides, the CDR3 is TGTGCCAGCAGCTTGGGCCGTGGGCAGCCTTACAATGAGCAGTTCTTC. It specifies CASSLGRGQPYNEQFF.

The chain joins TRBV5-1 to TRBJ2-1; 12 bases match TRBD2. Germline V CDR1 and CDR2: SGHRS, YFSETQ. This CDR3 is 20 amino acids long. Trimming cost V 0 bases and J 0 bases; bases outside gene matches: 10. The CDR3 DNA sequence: TGCGCCAGCAGCTTGGACCGACTAGCGGGAGTGACTTTCTCCTACAATGAGCAGTTCTTC. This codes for CASSLDRLAGVTFSYNEQFF.

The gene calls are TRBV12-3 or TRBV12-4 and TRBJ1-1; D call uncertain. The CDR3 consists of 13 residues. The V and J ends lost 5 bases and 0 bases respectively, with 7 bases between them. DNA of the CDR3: TGTGCCAGCAGTCCCCCCTTGAACACTGAAGCTTTCTTT. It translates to CASSPPLNTEAFF.

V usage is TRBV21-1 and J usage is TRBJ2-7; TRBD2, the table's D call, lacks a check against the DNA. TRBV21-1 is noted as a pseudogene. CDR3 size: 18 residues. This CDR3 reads CASSSRGLAGGQYYEQYF. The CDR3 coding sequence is TGTGCCAGCAGCTCTCGGGGACTAGCGGGAGGGCAATACTACGAGCAGTACTTC.

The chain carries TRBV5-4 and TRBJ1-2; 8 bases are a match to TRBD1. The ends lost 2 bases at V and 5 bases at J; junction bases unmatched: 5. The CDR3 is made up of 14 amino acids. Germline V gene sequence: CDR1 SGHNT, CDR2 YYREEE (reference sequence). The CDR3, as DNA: TGTGCCAGCAGCTTTCCCGGGACAGGTTATGGCTACACCTTC. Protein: CASSFPGTGYGYTF.

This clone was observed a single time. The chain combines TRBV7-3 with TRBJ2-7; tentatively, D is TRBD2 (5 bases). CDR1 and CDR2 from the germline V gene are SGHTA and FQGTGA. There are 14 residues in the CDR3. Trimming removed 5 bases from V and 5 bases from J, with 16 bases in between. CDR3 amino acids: CASSRGPGKDEQYF. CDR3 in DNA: TGTGCCAGCAGCCGCGGGCCCGGGAAAGACGAGCAGTACTTC.

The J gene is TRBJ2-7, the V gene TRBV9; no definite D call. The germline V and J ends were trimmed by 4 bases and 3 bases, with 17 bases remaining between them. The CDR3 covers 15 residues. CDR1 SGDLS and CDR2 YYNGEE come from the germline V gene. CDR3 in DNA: TGTGCCAGCAGCCCAGACACATTGAGTAACTACGAGCAGTACTTC. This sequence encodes CASSPDTLSNYEQYF.

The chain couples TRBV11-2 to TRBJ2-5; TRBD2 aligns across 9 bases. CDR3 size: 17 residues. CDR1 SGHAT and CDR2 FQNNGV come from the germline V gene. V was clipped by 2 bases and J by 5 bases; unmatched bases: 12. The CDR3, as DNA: TGTGCCAGCAGCTTAAGCCAGGGACTAGCCGGAGGGGAGACCCAGTACTTC. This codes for CASSLSQGLAGGETQYF.

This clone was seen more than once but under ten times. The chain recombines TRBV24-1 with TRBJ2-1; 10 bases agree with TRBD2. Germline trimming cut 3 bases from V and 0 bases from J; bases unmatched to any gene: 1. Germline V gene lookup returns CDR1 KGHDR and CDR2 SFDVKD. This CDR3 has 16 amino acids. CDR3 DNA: TGTGCCACCAGTGATGCTAGCGGGGGCTCCTACAATGAGCAGTTCTTC. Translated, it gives CATSDASGGSYNEQFF.

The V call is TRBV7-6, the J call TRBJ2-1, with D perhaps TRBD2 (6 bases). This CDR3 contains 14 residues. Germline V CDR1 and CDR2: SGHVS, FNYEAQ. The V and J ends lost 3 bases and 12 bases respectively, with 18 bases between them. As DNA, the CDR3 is TGTGCCAGCAGCTTGGGCGGGGCGTTAGTTGGGCAGTTCTTC. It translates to CASSLGGALVGQFF. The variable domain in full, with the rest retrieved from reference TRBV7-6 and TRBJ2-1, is GAGVSQSPRYKVTKRGQDVALRCDPISGHVSLYWYRQALGQGPEFLTYFNYEAQQDKSGLPNDRFSAERPEGSISTLTIQRTEQRDSAMYRCASSLGGALVGQFFGPGTRLTVL.

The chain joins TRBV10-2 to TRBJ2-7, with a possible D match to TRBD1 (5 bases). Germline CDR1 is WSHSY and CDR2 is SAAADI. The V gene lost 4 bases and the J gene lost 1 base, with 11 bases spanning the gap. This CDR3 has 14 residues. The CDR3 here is CASSVVGVSYEQYF. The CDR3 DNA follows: TGCGCCAGCAGTGTAGTAGGGGTATCCTACGAGCAGTACTTC.

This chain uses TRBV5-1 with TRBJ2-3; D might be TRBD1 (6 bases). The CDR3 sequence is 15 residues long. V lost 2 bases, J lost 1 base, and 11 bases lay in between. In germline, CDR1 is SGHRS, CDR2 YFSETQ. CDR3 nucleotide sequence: TGCGCCAGCAGCTTACAGGGTGGGGGCACAGATACGCAGTATTTT. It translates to CASSLQGGGTDTQYF.

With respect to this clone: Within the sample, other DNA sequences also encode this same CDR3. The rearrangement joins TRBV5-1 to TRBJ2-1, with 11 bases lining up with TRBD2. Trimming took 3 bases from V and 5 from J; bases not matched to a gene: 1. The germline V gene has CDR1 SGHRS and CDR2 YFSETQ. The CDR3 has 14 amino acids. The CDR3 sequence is CASSSGLADNEQFF. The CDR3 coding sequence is TGCGCCAGCAGCTCGGGACTAGCGGACAATGAGCAGTTCTTC.

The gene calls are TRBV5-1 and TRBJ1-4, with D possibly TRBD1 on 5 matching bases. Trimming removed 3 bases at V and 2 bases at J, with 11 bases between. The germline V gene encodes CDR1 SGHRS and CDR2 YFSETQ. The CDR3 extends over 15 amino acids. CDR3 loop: CASSSSWGTNEKLFF. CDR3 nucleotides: TGCGCCAGCAGCTCCTCGTGGGGCACTAATGAAAAACTGTTTTTT.

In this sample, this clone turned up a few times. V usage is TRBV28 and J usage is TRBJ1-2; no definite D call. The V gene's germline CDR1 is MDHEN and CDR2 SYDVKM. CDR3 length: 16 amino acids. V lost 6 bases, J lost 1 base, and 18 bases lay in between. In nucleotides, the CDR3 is TGTGCCAGCAGCTCACTAAGCCTAGAGATTAACTATGGCTACACCTTC. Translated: CASSSLSLEINYGYTF.

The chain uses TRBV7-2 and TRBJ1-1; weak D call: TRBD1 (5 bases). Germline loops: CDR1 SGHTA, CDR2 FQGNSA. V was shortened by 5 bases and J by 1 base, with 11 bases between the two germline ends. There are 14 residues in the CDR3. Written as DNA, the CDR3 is TGTGCCAGCAGCCGGGGGGAGACGAACACTGAAGCTTTCTTT. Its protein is CASSRGETNTEAFF.